This T cell receptor (beta chain) stems from a study of long-term antiretroviral therapy in people with HIV. Study overall: Samples from the earliest time points predate the 2015 immediate-ART recommendation by about a decade. General study results and limits: Those clones which expanded before ART made up the dominant part of the repertoire at all time points.

Sequencing relied on immunoSEQ assay v3.0, run at survey level. Some clones are missing from TCRdb's copy, which holds only in-frame ones; the method was immunoSEQ multiplex PCR. Of 14,000 or so clones in the sample, around 84% are singletons; the top ten hold 7.2%. As concerns this clone: Its matching antigen is unknown.

Each HIV-infected participant was given treatment in the United States. Samples held about 0.9-11 million cryopreserved PBMC, and DNA extraction followed. Germline CDR1 is SEHNR and CDR2 is FQNEAQ (reference sequence). Deletions cut 1 base from V and 0 bases from J, with 9 bases between. This CDR3 has 16 amino acids. The sample in question was unsorted PBMCs, obtained 0.4 years after starting antiretroviral therapy. The J gene is TRBJ1-4, the V gene TRBV7-9; a possible D gene is TRBD1 (5 bases). The source is a man younger than 45 with HIV. The CDR3 loop is CASSLGTGATNEKLFF. Written as DNA, the CDR3 is TGTGCCAGCAGCTTAGGCACGGGGGCAACTAATGAAAAACTGTTTTTT.